This is a list of T cell receptor beta chains from one sample in a study of OX40 agonist ivuxolimab in advanced cancers. Assay used: immunoSEQ multiplex PCR; TCRdb lists only in-frame clones, some missing. The table includes about 120,000 clones, 85% to 95% detected once. The sequencing here drew on CD4+ or CD8+ T cells sorted from blood, taken in a trial of the OX40 agonist ivuxolimab. The origin of the receptors is an adult with an advanced solid tumor such as melanoma, head and neck, liver or kidney cancer. The CDR3 runs from the conserved cysteine through the conserved F or W. A D gene is named only where the DNA matches it firmly. Only some rows state a clone size, as once, few, many or a class for expanded clones.

d_call: -
clone_size: -
v_call: TRBV19
j_call: TRBJ2-7
cdr3_nt: TGTGCCAGTAGGGCCAGTACGGCGGCAGGGTGGTCCTACGAGCAGTACTTC
cdr3_aa: CASRASTAAGWSYEQYF

d_call: -
clone_size: -
v_call: TRBV18
j_call: TRBJ1-4
cdr3_nt: TGTGCCAGCTCACCAGGGGGAAGTGAAAAACTGTTTTTT
cdr3_aa: CASSPGGSEKLFF

d_call: TRBD1
clone_size: -
v_call: TRBV28
j_call: TRBJ1-1
cdr3_nt: TGTGCCAGCAGTTTTGACAGGGCCACTGAAGCTTTCTTT
cdr3_aa: CASSFDRATEAFF

d_call: -
clone_size: -
v_call: TRBV7-2
j_call: TRBJ2-2
cdr3_nt: TGTGCCAGCAGCTTAGGACGGCACGACGGGGAGCTGTTTTTT
cdr3_aa: CASSLGRHDGELFF

d_call: -
clone_size: -
v_call: TRBV7-9
j_call: TRBJ2-1
cdr3_nt: TGTGCCAGCAGTCCGCAAAGCCCCCACGGTGAGCAGTTCTTC
cdr3_aa: CASSPQSPHGEQFF

d_call: -
clone_size: -
v_call: TRBV15
j_call: TRBJ2-6
cdr3_nt: TGTGCCACCACTGAACAGACCTCTGGGGCCAACGTCCTGACTTTC
cdr3_aa: CATTEQTSGANVLTF

d_call: -
clone_size: -
v_call: TRBV30
j_call: TRBJ1-1
cdr3_nt: TGTGCCTGGAGTGTACTCCCAGGGACTGAAGCTTTCTTT
cdr3_aa: CAWSVLPGTEAFF

d_call: TRBD1
clone_size: -
v_call: TRBV7-9
j_call: TRBJ1-6
cdr3_nt: TGTGCCAGCAGCCTGCAGGGGGAGTCACCCCTCCACTTT
cdr3_aa: CASSLQGESPLHF

d_call: -
clone_size: -
v_call: TRBV21-1
j_call: TRBJ2-7
cdr3_nt: TGTGCCAGCAGCAACTACGAGCAGTACTTC
cdr3_aa: CASSNYEQYF

d_call: -
clone_size: few
v_call: TRBV6-9
j_call: TRBJ1-6
cdr3_nt: TGTGCCAGCAGTTATCGGTTTAATTATAATTCACCCCTCCACTTT
cdr3_aa: CASSYRFNYNSPLHF

d_call: -
clone_size: -
v_call: TRBV2
j_call: TRBJ1-5
cdr3_nt: TGTGCCAGCAAGGGGGTGAATCAGCCCCAGCATTTT
cdr3_aa: CASKGVNQPQHF

d_call: TRBD1
clone_size: -
v_call: TRBV7-9
j_call: TRBJ2-2
cdr3_nt: TGTGCCAGCAGCCGACAGGGGCCGAACACCGGGGAGCTGTTTTTT
cdr3_aa: CASSRQGPNTGELFF

d_call: -
clone_size: -
v_call: TRBV6-6
j_call: TRBJ2-2
cdr3_nt: TGTGCCAGCAGTTTCCGGGGCTACGACACCGGGGAGCTGTTTTTT
cdr3_aa: CASSFRGYDTGELFF

d_call: TRBD2
clone_size: -
v_call: TRBV5-6
j_call: TRBJ2-1
cdr3_nt: TGTGCCAGCAGCTTGAAACTCGTAGCGGGACTCCGGGATGAGCAGTTCTTC
cdr3_aa: CASSLKLVAGLRDEQFF

d_call: -
clone_size: -
v_call: TRBV20-1
j_call: TRBJ2-1
cdr3_nt: TGCAGTGCTAGAAAATCCAATGAGCAGTTCTTC
cdr3_aa: CSARKSNEQFF

d_call: TRBD1
clone_size: few
v_call: TRBV6-5
j_call: TRBJ1-5
cdr3_nt: TGTGCCAGCAGCCGGGACAGGGACCAGCCCCAGCATTTT
cdr3_aa: CASSRDRDQPQHF

d_call: -
clone_size: -
v_call: TRBV7-2
j_call: TRBJ1-5
cdr3_nt: TGTGCCAGCAGCTTAAGGTTGAACAATCAGCCCCAGCATTTT
cdr3_aa: CASSLRLNNQPQHF

d_call: TRBD2
clone_size: -
v_call: TRBV19
j_call: TRBJ2-2
cdr3_nt: TGTGCCAGTAGTAGCGAAACCCCGGGACTAGCGGGAGCGGGGACCGGGGAGCTGTTTTTT
cdr3_aa: CASSSETPGLAGAGTGELFF

d_call: -
clone_size: -
v_call: TRBV5-1
j_call: TRBJ2-7
cdr3_nt: TGCGCCAGCAGCTTGGGAGGGCTCTCCCACGAGCAGTACTTC
cdr3_aa: CASSLGGLSHEQYF

d_call: TRBD2
clone_size: -
v_call: TRBV2
j_call: TRBJ2-3
cdr3_nt: TGTGCCAGCATCTCGGGACTAGCGGGAGCAGATACGCAGTATTTT
cdr3_aa: CASISGLAGADTQYF

d_call: TRBD2
clone_size: -
v_call: TRBV19
j_call: TRBJ2-7
cdr3_nt: TGTGCCAGTAGTGCGGGGGATTCTCGCTACGAGCAGTACTTC
cdr3_aa: CASSAGDSRYEQYF

d_call: TRBD1
clone_size: -
v_call: TRBV11-2
j_call: TRBJ1-6
cdr3_nt: TGTGCCAGCAGCGCGAGGACAGGGGGCCGGTCACCCCTCCACTTT
cdr3_aa: CASSARTGGRSPLHF

d_call: -
clone_size: -
v_call: TRBV27
j_call: TRBJ2-2
cdr3_nt: TGTGCCAGCAGTTCCCACGGGGAGCTGTTTTTT
cdr3_aa: CASSSHGELFF

d_call: -
clone_size: -
v_call: TRBV27
j_call: TRBJ1-6
cdr3_nt: TGTGCCACGGCCGACTTTTGGCGGGGGGATTCACCCCTCCACTTT
cdr3_aa: CATADFWRGDSPLHF

d_call: TRBD2
clone_size: once
v_call: TRBV6-5
j_call: TRBJ2-1
cdr3_nt: TGTGCCAGCAGTTCCAAAACTAGCGGGAGGATCTATGAGCAGTTCTTC
cdr3_aa: CASSSKTSGRIYEQFF

d_call: -
clone_size: -
v_call: TRBV6-6
j_call: TRBJ2-2
cdr3_nt: TGTGCCAGCTGGCGGGCAGGGCTGTCCGGGGAGCTGTTTTTT
cdr3_aa: CASWRAGLSGELFF

d_call: TRBD1
clone_size: -
v_call: TRBV19
j_call: TRBJ1-2
cdr3_nt: TGTGCCAGTTTGGACAGGCGAGCTAACTATGGCTACACCTTC
cdr3_aa: CASLDRRANYGYTF

d_call: -
clone_size: -
v_call: TRBV5-1
j_call: TRBJ2-2
cdr3_nt: TGCGCCAGCAGCTTGGGCTATTCCGGGGAGCTGTTTTTT
cdr3_aa: CASSLGYSGELFF

d_call: TRBD1
clone_size: -
v_call: TRBV7-8
j_call: TRBJ2-7
cdr3_nt: TGTGCCAGCAGCCTTACGCGGGACAGGGTGATCTCCTACGAGCAGTACTTC
cdr3_aa: CASSLTRDRVISYEQYF

d_call: -
clone_size: once
v_call: TRBV10-3
j_call: TRBJ2-7
cdr3_nt: TGTGCCATCAGCGGTCGGGGGGCGCCCTACGAGCAGTACTTC
cdr3_aa: CAISGRGAPYEQYF

d_call: -
clone_size: -
v_call: TRBV9
j_call: TRBJ2-3
cdr3_nt: TGTGCCGGCAGCGGTGGCCTACGGAACACAGATACGCAGTATTTT
cdr3_aa: CAGSGGLRNTDTQYF

d_call: -
clone_size: -
v_call: TRBV7-3
j_call: TRBJ2-5
cdr3_nt: TGTGCCAGCAGCTTAGGAGGACGGGCCCAAGAGACCCAGTACTTC
cdr3_aa: CASSLGGRAQETQYF

d_call: -
clone_size: -
v_call: TRBV9
j_call: TRBJ1-4
cdr3_nt: TGTGCCAGCAGCGGCTGCAGGGGCGCGTATGAAAAACTGTTTTTT
cdr3_aa: CASSGCRGAYEKLFF

d_call: -
clone_size: -
v_call: TRBV10-3
j_call: TRBJ1-2
cdr3_nt: TGTGCCATCAGTGTGGCAGGGGCGTACTATGGCTACACCTTC
cdr3_aa: CAISVAGAYYGYTF

d_call: -
clone_size: -
v_call: TRBV29-1
j_call: TRBJ1-1
cdr3_nt: TGCAGCGTTGAGAGGGGGGGCACTGAAGCTTTCTTT
cdr3_aa: CSVERGGTEAFF

d_call: TRBD1
clone_size: -
v_call: TRBV28
j_call: TRBJ2-7
cdr3_nt: TGTGCCAGCAGTATACGACAGGGGGACGAGCAGTACTTC
cdr3_aa: CASSIRQGDEQYF

d_call: TRBD2
clone_size: -
v_call: TRBV30
j_call: TRBJ2-1
cdr3_nt: TGTGCCTGGAGAGGGACTAGCGGAAGATACAATGAGCAGTTCTTC
cdr3_aa: CAWRGTSGRYNEQFF

d_call: TRBD1
clone_size: -
v_call: TRBV25-1
j_call: TRBJ2-1
cdr3_nt: TGTGCCACCCGAGGGGGCAGCTCCTACAATGAGCAGTTCTTC
cdr3_aa: CATRGGSSYNEQFF